The 13 T cell receptor beta chains reported below all come from one sample, sequenced in a study of cytomegalovirus exposure and HLA in healthy donors. Primers included in the PCR were 60 Vbeta and 13 Jbeta primers. Sequencing was performed with immunoSEQ multiplex PCR; in TCRdb, only in-frame clones are kept and a portion is missing. This table has 100,000 to 150,000 clones, 82% appearing once. The sequencing input was PBMCs. These TCRs come from a boy between 2 and 10 years old in good health and CMV-seronegative.

The chain joins TRBV5-1 to TRBJ2-1; 8 bases match TRBD1. The germline CDR1 and CDR2 sequences are SGHRS and YFSETQ. J lost 7 bases, V lost 3 bases, and 15 bases had no gene match. CDR3 length equals 17 residues. CDR3 in amino acids: CASSSLPGGASGNEQFF. The CDR3 DNA is TGCGCCAGCAGCTCACTTCCAGGGGGCGCTTCGGGGAATGAGCAGTTCTTC.

The J gene is TRBJ2-1, the V gene TRBV19; 13 bases fit TRBD2. Germline CDR1 LNHDA, CDR2 SQIVND (reference sequence). The CDR3 is 15 amino acids. The junction had 7 bases not matched to a gene; V was cut back by 10 bases and J by 4 bases. CDR3 region: CATERGLAGYNEQFF. CDR3 coding DNA: TGTGCCACCGAACGGGGACTAGCGGGATACAATGAGCAGTTCTTC. The full variable domain, with the rest looked up from reference TRBV19 and TRBJ2-1, is DGGITQSPKYLFRKEGQNVTLSCEQNLNHDAMYWYRQDPGQGLRLIYYSQIVNDFQKGDIAEGYSVSREKKESFPLTVTSAQKNPTAFYLCATERGLAGYNEQFFGPGTRLTVL.

The rearrangement joins TRBV6-5 to TRBJ2-4, with TRBD1 as a possible D gene (5 bases). This CDR3 comprises 14 residues. Trimming removed 6 bases at V and 8 bases at J, with 17 bases between. The V gene's germline CDR1 is MNHEY and CDR2 SVGAGI. In DNA form, the CDR3 reads TGTGCCAGCAGCCTAGGGGCCGAATGGGACATTCAGTACTTC. Amino acids: CASSLGAEWDIQYF.

The chain is built from TRBV30 and TRBJ2-4, with 8 bases identical to TRBD2. V lost 4 bases and J lost 4; bases outside the gene matches: 0. CDR3 length equals 12 residues. Germline values: CDR1 GTSNPN, CDR2 SVGIG (reference sequence). In DNA, the CDR3 is TGTGCCTGGACTAGCGGGAAAAACATTCAGTACTTC. Translation gives CAWTSGKNIQYF.

The J gene is TRBJ2-2, the V gene TRBV6-1; 13 bases line up with TRBD2. Germline lookup yields CDR1 MNHNS and CDR2 SASEGT. The trim removed 3 bases at V and 2 bases at J, leaving 9 bases unmatched. The CDR3 consists of 19 residues. In DNA, the CDR3 is TGTGCCAGCAGTGAGCCGACTAGCGGGAGGCCCGATAACACCGGGGAGCTGTTTTTT. This codes for CASSEPTSGRPDNTGELFF.

V gene TRBV7-9 combines with J gene TRBJ2-3; 13 nucleotides match TRBD2. The V gene's germline CDR1 is SEHNR and CDR2 FQNEAQ (reference sequence). This CDR3 has 17 amino acids. J was trimmed by 2 bases and V by 0 bases; bases with no gene match: 2. CDR3 DNA: TGTGCCAGCAGCTTAGCGGGACTAGCGGGGAACACAGATACGCAGTATTTT. It encodes CASSLAGLAGNTDTQYF.

The rearrangement uses TRBV5-1 and TRBJ2-1, with TRBD2 identical over 7 bases. V gave up 5 bases and J gave up 0 bases; unmatched junction bases: 11. This CDR3 has 17 amino acids. The V gene's germline CDR1 is SGHRS and CDR2 YFSETQ. CDR3 DNA sequence: TGCGCCAGCAGTTTAAGACTAGCCAAAAGCTCCTACAATGAGCAGTTCTTC. This gives the protein CASSLRLAKSSYNEQFF.

The genes are TRBV15 and TRBJ2-3; tentative D call: TRBD1 (5 bases). CDR3 size: 14 residues. Per the germline V gene, CDR1 is LNHNV and CDR2 is YYDKDF (reference sequence). The V gene lost 0 bases and the J gene lost 7 bases, with 11 bases spanning the gap. The CDR3 is CATSRDLGQNTQYF. The CDR3 region has the DNA TGTGCCACCAGCAGAGATCTTGGACAAAATACGCAGTATTTT.

V and J are TRBV7-9 and TRBJ2-1; weak D call: TRBD1 (6 bases). Germline assignment: CDR1 SEHNR and CDR2 FQNEAQ (reference sequence). Trimming shortened V by 3 bases and J by 13 bases, and 13 bases separated the two germline ends. The CDR3 covers 12 residues. DNA of the CDR3: TGTGCCAGCAGCTTGACAGGTCTGATACAGTTCTTC. Its protein is CASSLTGLIQFF. Looking up the rest from reference TRBV7-9 and TRBJ2-1 gives the full variable domain: DTGVSQNPRHKITKRGQNVTFRCDPISEHNRLYWYRQTLGQGPEFLTYFQNEAQLEKSRLLSDRFSAERPKGSFSTLEIQRTEQGDSAMYLCASSLTGLIQFFGPGTRLTVL.

The rearrangement uses TRBV19 and TRBJ2-1; TRBD2 aligns across 9 bases. V lost 5 bases and J lost 4; bases outside the gene matches: 3. The CDR3 extends over 14 amino acids. The V gene's germline CDR1 is LNHDA and CDR2 SQIVND (reference sequence). The CDR3: CASSRTSEYNEQFF. As DNA, the CDR3 is TGTGCCAGTAGTCGGACTAGCGAGTACAATGAGCAGTTCTTC. Based on the CDR3 plus reference TRBV19 and TRBJ2-1, the full variable domain is DGGITQSPKYLFRKEGQNVTLSCEQNLNHDAMYWYRQDPGQGLRLIYYSQIVNDFQKGDIAEGYSVSREKKESFPLTVTSAQKNPTAFYLCASSRTSEYNEQFFGPGTRLTVL.

The chain has TRBV19 and TRBJ2-5; TRBD2 matches at 14 bases. V lost 3 bases and J lost 4; bases outside the gene matches: 10. CDR3 length: 18 residues. Germline V lookup: CDR1 LNHDA, CDR2 SQIVND (reference sequence). The CDR3 spells CASSIQRLAGGIVETQYF. CDR3 nucleotides: TGTGCCAGTAGTATCCAGAGACTAGCGGGGGGGATCGTAGAGACCCAGTACTTC.

The chain has TRBV7-9 and TRBJ1-2; no reliable D call. CDR3 length equals 12 residues. Deletions cut 1 base from V and 4 bases from J, with 4 bases between. Germline V gives CDR1 SEHNR, CDR2 FQNEAQ (reference sequence). CDR3 in DNA: TGTGCCAGCAGCTTAGACGGCTATGGCTACACCTTC. Amino acids: CASSLDGYGYTF.

The chain couples TRBV4-2 to TRBJ2-1, with TRBD2 matching over 10 bases. Looked up from germline, CDR1 is LGHNA and CDR2 is YNFKEQ. This CDR3 is built from 17 residues. The trim removed 4 bases at V and 5 bases at J, leaving 11 bases unmatched. CDR3 DNA sequence: TGTGCCAGCAGCCTAGGCCCCGGACTAGCGGAGAACAATGAGCAGTTCTTC. It specifies CASSLGPGLAENNEQFF.